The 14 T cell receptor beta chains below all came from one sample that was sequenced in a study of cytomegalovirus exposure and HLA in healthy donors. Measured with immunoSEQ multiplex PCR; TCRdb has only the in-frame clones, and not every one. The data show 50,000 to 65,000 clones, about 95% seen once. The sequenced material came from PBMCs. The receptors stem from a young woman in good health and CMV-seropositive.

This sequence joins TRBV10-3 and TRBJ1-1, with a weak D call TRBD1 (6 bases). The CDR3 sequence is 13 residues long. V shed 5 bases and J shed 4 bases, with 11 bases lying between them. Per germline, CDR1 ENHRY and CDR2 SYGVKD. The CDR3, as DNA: TGTGCCATCAGTCCTCTACAGGGCACTGAAGCTTTCTTT. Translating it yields CAISPLQGTEAFF.

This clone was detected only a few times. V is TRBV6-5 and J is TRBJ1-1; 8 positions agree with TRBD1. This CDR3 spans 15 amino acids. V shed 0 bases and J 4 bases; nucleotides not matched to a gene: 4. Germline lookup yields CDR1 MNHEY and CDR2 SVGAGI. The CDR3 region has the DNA TGTGCCAGCAGTTACTCCACAGGGGGTACCACTGAAGCTTTCTTT. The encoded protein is CASSYSTGGTTEAFF.

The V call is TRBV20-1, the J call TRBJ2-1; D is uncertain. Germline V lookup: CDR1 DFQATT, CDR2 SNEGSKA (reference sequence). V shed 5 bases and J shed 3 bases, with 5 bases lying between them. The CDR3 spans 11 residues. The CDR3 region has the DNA TGCAGTGCTGAGGACTACAATGAGCAGTTCTTC. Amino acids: CSAEDYNEQFF.

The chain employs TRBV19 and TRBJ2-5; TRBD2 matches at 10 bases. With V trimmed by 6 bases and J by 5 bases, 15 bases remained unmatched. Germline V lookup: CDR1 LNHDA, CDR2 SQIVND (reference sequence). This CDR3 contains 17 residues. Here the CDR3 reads CASSRNSASGSGETQYF. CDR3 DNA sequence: TGTGCCAGTAGCCGCAATTCGGCTAGCGGGAGTGGTGAGACCCAGTACTTC. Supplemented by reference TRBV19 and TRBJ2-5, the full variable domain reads DGGITQSPKYLFRKEGQNVTLSCEQNLNHDAMYWYRQDPGQGLRLIYYSQIVNDFQKGDIAEGYSVSREKKESFPLTVTSAQKNPTAFYLCASSRNSASGSGETQYFGPGTRLLVL.

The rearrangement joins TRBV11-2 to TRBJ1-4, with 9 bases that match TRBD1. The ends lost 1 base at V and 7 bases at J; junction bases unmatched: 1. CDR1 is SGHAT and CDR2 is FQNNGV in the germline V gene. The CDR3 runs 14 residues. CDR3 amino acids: CASSLVGQGEKLFF. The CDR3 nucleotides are TGTGCCAGCAGCTTAGTGGGACAGGGTGAAAAACTGTTTTTT.

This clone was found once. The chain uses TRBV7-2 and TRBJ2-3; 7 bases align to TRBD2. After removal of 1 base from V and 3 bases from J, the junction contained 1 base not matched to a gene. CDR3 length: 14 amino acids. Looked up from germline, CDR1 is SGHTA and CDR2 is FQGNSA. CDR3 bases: TGTGCCAGCAGCTTAGTGGGGGGGACAGATACGCAGTATTTT. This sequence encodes CASSLVGGTDTQYF.

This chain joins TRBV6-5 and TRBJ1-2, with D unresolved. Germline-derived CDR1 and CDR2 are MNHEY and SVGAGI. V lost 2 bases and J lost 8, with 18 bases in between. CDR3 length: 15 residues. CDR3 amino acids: CASSYTSGSILGYTF. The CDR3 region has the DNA TGTGCCAGCAGTTACACCTCAGGAAGTATCCTGGGCTACACCTTC.

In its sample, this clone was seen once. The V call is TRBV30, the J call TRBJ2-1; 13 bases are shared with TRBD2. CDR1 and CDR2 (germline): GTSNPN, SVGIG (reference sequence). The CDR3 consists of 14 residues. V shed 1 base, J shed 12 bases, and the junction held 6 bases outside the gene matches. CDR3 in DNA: TGTGCCTGGAGTGCGACTAGCGGGGGGACCGGGCAGTTCTTC. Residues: CAWSATSGGTGQFF.

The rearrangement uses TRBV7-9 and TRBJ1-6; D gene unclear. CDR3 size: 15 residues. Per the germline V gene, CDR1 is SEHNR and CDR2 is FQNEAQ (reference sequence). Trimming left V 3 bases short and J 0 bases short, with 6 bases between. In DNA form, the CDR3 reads TGTGCCAGCAGCTTCTTGAGCTCCTATAATTCACCCCTCCACTTT. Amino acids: CASSFLSSYNSPLHF.

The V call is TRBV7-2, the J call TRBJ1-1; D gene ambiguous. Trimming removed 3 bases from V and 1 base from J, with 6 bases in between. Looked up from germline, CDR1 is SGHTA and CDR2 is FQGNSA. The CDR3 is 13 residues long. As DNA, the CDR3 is TGTGCCAGCAGCTTGCAGCGGAACACTGAAGCTTTCTTT. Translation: CASSLQRNTEAFF. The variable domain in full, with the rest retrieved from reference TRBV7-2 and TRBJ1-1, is GAGVSQSPSNKVTEKGKDVELRCDPISGHTALYWYRQSLGQGLEFLIYFQGNSAPDKSGLPSDRFSAERTGGSVSTLTIQRTQQEDSAVYLCASSLQRNTEAFFGQGTRLTVV.

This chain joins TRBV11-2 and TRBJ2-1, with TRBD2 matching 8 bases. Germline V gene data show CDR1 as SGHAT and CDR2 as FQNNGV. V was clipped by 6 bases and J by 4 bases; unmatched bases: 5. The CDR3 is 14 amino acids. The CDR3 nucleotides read TGTGCCAGCAGTACTAGCGGAAATTACAATGAGCAGTTCTTC. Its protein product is CASSTSGNYNEQFF. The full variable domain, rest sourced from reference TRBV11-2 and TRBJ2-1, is EAGVAQSPRYKIIEKRQSVAFWCNPISGHATLYWYQQILGQGPKLLIQFQNNGVVDDSQLPKDRFSAERLKGVDSTLKIQPAKLEDSAVYLCASSTSGNYNEQFFGPGTRLTVL.

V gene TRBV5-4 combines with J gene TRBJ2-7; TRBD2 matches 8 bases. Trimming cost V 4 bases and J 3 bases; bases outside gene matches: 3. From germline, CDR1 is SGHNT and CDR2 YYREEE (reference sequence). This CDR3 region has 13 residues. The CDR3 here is CASSTGGSYEQYF. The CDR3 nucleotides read TGTGCCAGCAGCACGGGGGGGAGCTACGAGCAGTACTTC.

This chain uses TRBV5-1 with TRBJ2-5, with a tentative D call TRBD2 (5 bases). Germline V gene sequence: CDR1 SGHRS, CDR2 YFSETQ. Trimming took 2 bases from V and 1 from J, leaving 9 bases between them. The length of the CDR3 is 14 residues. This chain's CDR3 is CASSLAGGQETQYF. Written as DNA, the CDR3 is TGCGCCAGCAGCTTAGCTGGAGGCCAAGAGACCCAGTACTTC.

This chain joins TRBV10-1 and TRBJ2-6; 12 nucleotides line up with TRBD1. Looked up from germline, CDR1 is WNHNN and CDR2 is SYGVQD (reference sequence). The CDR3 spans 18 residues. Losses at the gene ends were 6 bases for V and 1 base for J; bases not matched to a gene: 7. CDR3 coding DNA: TGCGCCAGCAGCCCGGGACAGGGGGCGCCTTCTGGGGCCAACGTCCTGACTTTC. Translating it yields CASSPGQGAPSGANVLTF.